The clone carrying this T cell receptor beta chain occurred once. Its antigen is not identified. The sample comes from a study of a mutant IDH1 vaccine in newly diagnosed glioma. Study details: The treated population exhibited a male proportion of approximately 62%, a female proportion of 37.5%, and a mean age of around 40 years. V12 took place at week 35, and V13 at week 47.

The time point was: week 35, safety follow-up. Mutant IDH1 20-mer peptide, at 300 ug, made up each vaccine dose, with topical imiquimod. Each patient was administered eight vaccinations, scheduled in weeks 1, 3, 5, 7, 11, 15, 19 and 23. Germline V lookup: CDR1 GTSNPN, CDR2 SVGIG (reference sequence). The germline V and J ends were trimmed by 2 bases and 5 bases, with 21 bases remaining between them. There are 17 residues in the CDR3. The assay was immunoSEQ multiplex PCR, and TCRdb's table has in-frame clones only and misses some. The table records about 32,000 clones, around 82% of them present only once.

Sequencing was performed on PBMCs, taken from a glioma patient whose treatment included an IDH1 peptide vaccine. The chain employs TRBV30 and TRBJ1-4; D might be TRBD1 (5 bases). The sequence derives from a woman aged 40-49 years with glioma. CDR3 in amino acids: CAWSPPAMGVLNEKLFF. In nucleotides, the CDR3 is TGTGCCTGGAGTCCGCCCGCGATGGGGGTCCTGAATGAAAAACTGTTTTTT.